This TCR beta chain came from a study of radiotherapy plus CTLA-4 blockade in lung cancer (dated by TCRdb to 2017 to 2018). Background on the whole study: Objective responses occurred in roughly a sixth of enrolled patients, and around 29% achieved disease control.

Libraries were constructed by the immunoSEQ multiplex PCR assay. TCRdb provides this immuneACCESS table in a form limited to in-frame rearrangements. Some clones are lacking; in checked studies, under half of them reflect an unresolved V gene, and why the rest are absent is not known. The sample includes 55,000 to 65,000 clones, with 75% to 85% observed a single time. The ten biggest clones cover approximately 4.3% of the sample. The study tested focal radiation therapy combined with CTLA-4 blockade (ipilimumab) in patients with chemo-refractory metastatic non-small-cell lung cancer. Remarks on this clone: What this receptor recognizes is not known. Per-base quality was not reported, and no clone a single base away is much larger than it. Within the sample, other DNA sequences also encode this same CDR3.

Overall results and qualifications from the work: The strongest predictors of response, as reported, were early dynamic changes in blood T cell clones along with a rise in serum interferon-beta after radiation. After treatment with radiotherapy and ipilimumab, TCR clones that originated in tumors expanded in peripheral blood.

Ends trimmed: V by 1 base, J by 0 bases; bases unmatched to a gene: 0. The cysteine opens and the phenylalanine closes a CDR3 of 15 amino acids. CDR3 DNA is the only sequence kept; it has 45 bases, read in frame from the first base. The CDR1 and CDR2 encoded by the germline V gene are SGHAT and FQNNGV. The receptor was derived from a human donor with non-small cell lung cancer who had a partial response to radiotherapy plus ipilimumab. The chain employs TRBV11-2 and TRBJ2-5; 9 bases in between match TRBD1. The sequences come from peripheral blood, collected from a patient treated with radiotherapy plus ipilimumab. CDR3 region: CASSLGDRDQETQYF. At the DNA level, the sequence is TGTGCCAGCAGCTTAGGGGACAGGGACCAAGAGACCCAGTACTTC.